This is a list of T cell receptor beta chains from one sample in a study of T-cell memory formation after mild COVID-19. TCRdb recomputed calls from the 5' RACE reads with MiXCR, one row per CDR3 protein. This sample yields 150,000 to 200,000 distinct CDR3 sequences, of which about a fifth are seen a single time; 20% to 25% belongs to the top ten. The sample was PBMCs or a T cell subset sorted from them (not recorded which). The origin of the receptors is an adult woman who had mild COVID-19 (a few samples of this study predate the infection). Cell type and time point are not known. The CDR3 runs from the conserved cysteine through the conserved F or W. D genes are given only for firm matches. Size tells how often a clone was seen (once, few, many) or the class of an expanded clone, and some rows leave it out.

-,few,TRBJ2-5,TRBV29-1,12,TGCAGCGTTCCCCGGGGCCGGGAGACCCAGTACTTC,CSVPRGRETQYF
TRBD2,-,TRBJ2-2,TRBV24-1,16,TGTGCCACCAGTGACGTAGCGGGGGATTACACCGGGGAGCTGTTTTTT,CATSDVAGDYTGELFF
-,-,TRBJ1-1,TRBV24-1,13,TGTGCCACCAGTGGGGGAGGTTACACTGAAGCTTTCTTT,CATSGGGYTEAFF
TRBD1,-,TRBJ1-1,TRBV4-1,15,TGCGCCAGCAGACACGATACAGGGGGGGACGCTGAAGCTTTCTTT,CASRHDTGGDAEAFF
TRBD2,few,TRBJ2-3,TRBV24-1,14,TGTGCCACCAGTGGACTAGCGGGGACAGATACGCAGTATTTT,CATSGLAGTDTQYF
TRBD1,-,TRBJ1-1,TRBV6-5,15,TGTGCCAGCAGTCACGGGGACAGGGGCGGCACTGAAGCTTTCTTT,CASSHGDRGGTEAFF
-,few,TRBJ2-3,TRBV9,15,TGTGCCAGCAGCGTAGAGGGAATGTACACAGATACGCAGTATTTT,CASSVEGMYTDTQYF
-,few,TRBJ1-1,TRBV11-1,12,TGTGCCAGCAGCCGCTTGAACACTGAAGCTTTCTTT,CASSRLNTEAFF
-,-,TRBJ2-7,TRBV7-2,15,TGTGCCAGCAGCTTGGGCGGAGCCCCTACTATCGAGCAGTACTTC,CASSLGGAPTIEQYF
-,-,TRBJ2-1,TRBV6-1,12,TGTGCCAGCAGTGAAGTCTCGGATGAACAGTTCTTC,CASSEVSDEQFF
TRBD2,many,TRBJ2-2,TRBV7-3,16,TGTGCCAGCAGCTTAGGAGCGGGGACTAGACCCGGGGAGCTGTTTTTT,CASSLGAGTRPGELFF
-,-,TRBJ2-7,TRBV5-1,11,TGCGCCGGGTCAGGACGGTACGAGCAGTACTTC,CAGSGRYEQYF
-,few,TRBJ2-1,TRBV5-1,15,TGCGCCAGCAGCTCACCGGGCCGCGGGGCCAATGAGCAGTTCTTC,CASSSPGRGANEQFF
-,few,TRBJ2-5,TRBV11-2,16,TGTGCCAGCAGCTTAGGTGACAGGTTTTTCCAAGAGACCCAGTACTTC,CASSLGDRFFQETQYF
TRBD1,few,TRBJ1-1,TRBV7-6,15,TGTGCCAGCAGCCGATTGGGACAGGGGGCGACTGAAGCTTTCTTT,CASSRLGQGATEAFF
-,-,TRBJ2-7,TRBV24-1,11,TGTGCCACCAGTGACGGCTACGAGCAGTACTTC,CATSDGYEQYF
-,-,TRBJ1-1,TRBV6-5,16,TGTGCCAGCACCCTCTCTTGGGGGGGGTGGGAAACTGAAGCTTTCTTT,CASTLSWGGWETEAFF
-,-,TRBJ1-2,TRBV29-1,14,TGCAGCGTTGAAGAAAAGATAACTAACTATGGCTACACCTTC,CSVEEKITNYGYTF
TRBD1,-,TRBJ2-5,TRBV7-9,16,TGTGCCAGCAGCTCGCTTCACGGGACAGGCGGGGAGACCCAGTACTTC,CASSSLHGTGGETQYF
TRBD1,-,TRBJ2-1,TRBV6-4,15,TGTGCCAGCAGTGAATTAGACAGGGCTTACAATGAGCAGTTCTTC,CASSELDRAYNEQFF
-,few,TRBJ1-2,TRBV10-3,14,TGTGCCATCAGTGCCGGAGGGCCAAACTATGGCTACACCTTC,CAISAGGPNYGYTF
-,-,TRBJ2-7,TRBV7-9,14,TGTGCCAGCAGCTTAGGGGGACGGGACTACGAGCAGTACTTC,CASSLGGRDYEQYF
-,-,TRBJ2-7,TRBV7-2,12,TGTGCCACCGGGGGCGATGCCTACGAGCAGTACTTC,CATGGDAYEQYF
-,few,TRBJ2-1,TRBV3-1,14,TGTGCCAGCAGCCAGGCCGACCCGGACCATGAGCAGTTCTTC,CASSQADPDHEQFF
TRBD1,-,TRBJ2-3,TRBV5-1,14,TGCGCCAGCAGTTCCGGACAGGGGGCAGATACGCAGTATTTT,CASSSGQGADTQYF
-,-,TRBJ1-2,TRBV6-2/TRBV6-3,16,TGTGCCAGCAGCCTACATCCCACCGGGAGCCACTATGGCTACACCTTC,CASSLHPTGSHYGYTF
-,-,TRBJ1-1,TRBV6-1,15,TGTGCCAGCGCATACGCCGACGCCATGAACACTGAAGCTTTCTTT,CASAYADAMNTEAFF
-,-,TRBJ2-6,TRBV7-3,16,TGTGCCAGCAGCTTTCTGTGGGGGCCTGGGGCCAACGTCCTGACTTTC,CASSFLWGPGANVLTF
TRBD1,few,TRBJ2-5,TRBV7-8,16,TGTGCCAGCAGCTTAGGCCCAGACAGGGCTAGGGAGACCCAGTACTTC,CASSLGPDRARETQYF
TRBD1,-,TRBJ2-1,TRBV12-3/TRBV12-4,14,TGTGCCAGCAGGCCCGGGACAGGGGTTGGTGAGCAGTTCTTC,CASRPGTGVGEQFF
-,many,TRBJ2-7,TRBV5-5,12,TGTGCCAGCAGCCTAGATCTCGACGAGCAGTACTTC,CASSLDLDEQYF
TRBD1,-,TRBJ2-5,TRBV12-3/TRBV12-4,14,TGTGCCAGCAGATCCCAGGACAGGGAAGAGACCCAGTACTTC,CASRSQDREETQYF
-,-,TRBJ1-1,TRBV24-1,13,TGTGCCACCCGGCCGGCAGGGGCAGCTGAAGCTTTCTTT,CATRPAGAAEAFF
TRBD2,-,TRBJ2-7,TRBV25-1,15,TGTGCCAGCAGTGGTAGCGGGGGGTTCTCCTACGAGCAGTACTTC,CASSGSGGFSYEQYF
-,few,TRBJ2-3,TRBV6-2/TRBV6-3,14,TGTGCCAGCAGTTCCACCAGTGTGGCAGATACGCAGTATTTT,CASSSTSVADTQYF
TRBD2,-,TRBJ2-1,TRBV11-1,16,TGTGCCAGCAGCTTCCTTGGTGGCGGGAGGGGTGATGAGCAGTTCTTC,CASSFLGGGRGDEQFF